The clone carrying this TCR beta chain came up many times. Its antigen is undetermined. Amplified TCR beta CDR3 regions came from RNA transcripts. With the HTBI primer set, the TCR CDR3 went through a first round of RT-PCR. TCRdb re-called the multiplex PCR reads with MiXCR, one entry per CDR3 protein. Altogether 360,000 or so distinct CDR3 sequences are present, nearly 15% being singletons, with the ten largest covering approximately 19%. Ophthalmopathy patients had moderate-to-severe active disease, CAS ≥3, NOSPECS ≥4, and disease duration under 3 months. Exclusion criteria comprised uncontrolled infection, other autoimmune disease, pregnancy or lactation. Clinical symptoms, serum thyroxine, TRAb, thyroid ultrasound and orbital computed tomography informed diagnoses. The data originate from a study of T cells in Graves' hyperthyroidism and ophthalmopathy. The study, taken as a whole, reports: Ophthalmopathy, as predicted by the model, came a median roughly 6.5 months after the prediction.

Germline V gene sequence: CDR1 MDHEN, CDR2 SYDVKM. Trimming cost V 3 bases and J 4 bases; bases outside gene matches: 10. The CDR3 consists of 16 residues. The chain recombines TRBV28 with TRBJ2-3; 7 bases are a match to TRBD2. The TCR sequence derives from a woman aged 60 to 75 with Graves' ophthalmopathy. Input material: blood. CDR3 sequence reads: CASSFGIAGVADTQYF. For the CDR3, the DNA is TGTGCCAGCAGTTTCGGGATAGCGGGCGTGGCAGATACGCAGTATTTT.